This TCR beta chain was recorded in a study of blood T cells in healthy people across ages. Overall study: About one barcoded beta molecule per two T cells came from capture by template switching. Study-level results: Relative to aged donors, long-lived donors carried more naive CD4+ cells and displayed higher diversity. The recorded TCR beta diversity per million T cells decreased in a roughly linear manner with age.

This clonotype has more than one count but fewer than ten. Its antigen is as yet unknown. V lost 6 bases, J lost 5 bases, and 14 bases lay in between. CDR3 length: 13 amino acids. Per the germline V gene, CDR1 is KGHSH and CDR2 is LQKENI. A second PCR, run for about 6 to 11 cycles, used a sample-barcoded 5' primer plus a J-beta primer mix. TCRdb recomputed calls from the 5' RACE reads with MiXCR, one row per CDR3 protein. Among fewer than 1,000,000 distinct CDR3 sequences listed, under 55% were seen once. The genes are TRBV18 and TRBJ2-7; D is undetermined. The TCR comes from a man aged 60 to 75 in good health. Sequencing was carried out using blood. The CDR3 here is CASSPVVGHEQYF. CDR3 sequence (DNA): TGTGCCAGCTCCCCCGTGGTGGGCCACGAGCAGTACTTC. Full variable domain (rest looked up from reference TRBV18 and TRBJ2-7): NAGVMQNPRHLVRRRGQEARLRCSPMKGHSHVYWYRQLPEEGLKFMVYLQKENIIDESGMPKERFSAEFPKEGPSILRIQQVVRGDSAAYFCASSPVVGHEQYFGPGTRLTVT.